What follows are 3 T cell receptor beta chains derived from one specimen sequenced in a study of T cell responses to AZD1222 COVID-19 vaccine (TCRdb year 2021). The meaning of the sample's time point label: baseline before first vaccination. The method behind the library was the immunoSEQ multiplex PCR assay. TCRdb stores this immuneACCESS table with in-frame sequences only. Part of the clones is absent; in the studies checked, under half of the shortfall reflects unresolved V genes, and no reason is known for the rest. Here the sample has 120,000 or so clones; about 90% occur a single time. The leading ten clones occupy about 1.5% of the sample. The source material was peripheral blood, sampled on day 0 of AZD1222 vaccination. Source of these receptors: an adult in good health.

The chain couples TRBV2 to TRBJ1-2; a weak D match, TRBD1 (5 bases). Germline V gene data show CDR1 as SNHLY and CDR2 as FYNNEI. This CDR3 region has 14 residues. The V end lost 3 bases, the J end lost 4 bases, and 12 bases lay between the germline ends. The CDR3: CASSDLDQGYGYTF. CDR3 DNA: TGTGCCAGCAGTGATTTGGATCAGGGCTATGGCTACACCTTC.

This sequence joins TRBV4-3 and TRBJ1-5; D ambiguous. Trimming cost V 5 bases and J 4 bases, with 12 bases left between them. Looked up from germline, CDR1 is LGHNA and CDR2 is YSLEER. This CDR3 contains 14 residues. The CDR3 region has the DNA TGCGCCAGCAGCAACGACGTGGGGAATCAGCCCCAGCATTTT. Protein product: CASSNDVGNQPQHF.

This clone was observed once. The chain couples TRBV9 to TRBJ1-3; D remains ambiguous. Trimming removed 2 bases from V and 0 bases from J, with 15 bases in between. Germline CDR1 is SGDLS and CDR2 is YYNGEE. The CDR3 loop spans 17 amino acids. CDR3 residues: CASSVTVGQSSGNTIYF. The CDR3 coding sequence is TGTGCCAGCAGCGTTACGGTAGGCCAGAGCTCTGGAAACACCATATATTTT.